This T cell receptor (beta chain) was recorded in a study of blood T cell repertoires in COVID-19. The protocol was immunoSEQ multiplex PCR, while the TCRdb copy is restricted to in-frame clones and leaves out a portion. The sample contains about 200,000 clones, about 83% of which appear only once. CDR1 is SEHNR and CDR2 is FQNEAQ in the germline V gene (reference sequence). The germline V and J ends were trimmed by 6 bases and 4 bases, with 12 bases remaining between them. The CDR3 consists of 13 residues. The sequenced sample was peripheral blood. The sequence derives from a woman aged 50 to 65 with active or convalescent COVID-19. The chain combines TRBV7-9 with TRBJ1-2; D ambiguous. This CDR3 reads CASSPRELYGYTF. In DNA form, the CDR3 reads TGTGCCAGCAGTCCGAGGGAGCTCTATGGCTACACCTTC.